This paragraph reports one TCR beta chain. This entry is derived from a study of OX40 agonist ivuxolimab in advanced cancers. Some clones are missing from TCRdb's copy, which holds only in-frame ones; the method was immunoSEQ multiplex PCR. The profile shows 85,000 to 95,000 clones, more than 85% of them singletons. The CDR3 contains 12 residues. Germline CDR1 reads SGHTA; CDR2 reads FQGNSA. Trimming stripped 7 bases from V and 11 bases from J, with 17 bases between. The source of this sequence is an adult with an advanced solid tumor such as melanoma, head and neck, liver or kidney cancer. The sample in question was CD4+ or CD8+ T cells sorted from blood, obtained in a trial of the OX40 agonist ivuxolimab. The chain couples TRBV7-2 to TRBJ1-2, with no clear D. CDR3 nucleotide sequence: TGTGCCAGCACCCAGAACCGGAGGTTTTACACCTTC. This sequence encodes CASTQNRRFYTF.